These T cell receptor beta chains were read from a single sample in a study of CD8+CD57+ T cells in acquired aplastic anemia. One entry per CDR3 protein, called by TCRdb with MiXCR from the reads. The table has fewer than 300,000 distinct CDR3 sequences, approximately 79% seen once. Sequenced: sorted CD4+, CD8+, or CD8+CD57+ T cells (not recorded which) from PBMCs. Receptor source: a human donor with aplastic anemia. CDR3s include the opening cysteine and the closing phenylalanine or tryptophan. Fields, in order: V gene, J gene, D gene, clone size, CDR3 protein, CDR3 DNA. D genes are given only for firm matches. Clone size is given for some rows only: seen once, a few or many times, or a class if the clone is expanded.

V gene: TRBV10-3
J gene: TRBJ2-5
D gene: -
clone size: few
CDR3 protein: CAISGGPRETQYF
CDR3 DNA: TGTGCCATCAGTGGGGGACCTAGGGAGACCCAGTACTTC

V gene: TRBV5-1
J gene: TRBJ2-2
D gene: -
clone size: -
CDR3 protein: CASSSDPRRLFF
CDR3 DNA: TGCGCCAGCAGCTCAGACCCCAGGAGGCTGTTTTTT

V gene: TRBV5-6
J gene: TRBJ1-6
D gene: -
clone size: -
CDR3 protein: CASSLGGDSPLHF
CDR3 DNA: TGTGCCAGCAGCTTGGGAGGGGATTCACCCCTCCACTTT

V gene: TRBV9
J gene: TRBJ1-2
D gene: -
clone size: -
CDR3 protein: CASSVGGFSNEQYTF
CDR3 DNA: TGTGCCAGCAGCGTGGGAGGATTCTCCAATGAGCAGTACACCTTC

V gene: TRBV7-2
J gene: TRBJ1-1
D gene: -
clone size: few
CDR3 protein: CASSLAGSRNTEAFF
CDR3 DNA: TGTGCCAGCAGCTTAGCTGGAAGTCGCAACACGGAAGCTTTCTTT

V gene: TRBV2
J gene: TRBJ1-2
D gene: TRBD1
clone size: -
CDR3 protein: CASSYTGGDDYGYTF
CDR3 DNA: TGTGCCAGCAGCTATACAGGGGGCGATGACTATGGCTACACCTTC

V gene: TRBV7-2
J gene: TRBJ2-3
D gene: TRBD1
clone size: -
CDR3 protein: CASSLLGTGQYF
CDR3 DNA: TGTGCCAGCAGCTTACTGGGGACAGGGCAGTATTTT

V gene: TRBV7-2
J gene: TRBJ2-3
D gene: TRBD2
clone size: few
CDR3 protein: CASGLAGTDTQQF
CDR3 DNA: TGTGCCAGCGGCTTAGCGGGCACAGACACTCAGCAGTTT

V gene: TRBV7-3
J gene: TRBJ2-7
D gene: TRBD1
clone size: -
CDR3 protein: CASSLMPGGYEQYF
CDR3 DNA: TGTGCCAGCAGCTTAATGCCAGGGGGATACGAGCAGTACTTC

V gene: TRBV5-6
J gene: TRBJ2-1
D gene: TRBD1
clone size: many
CDR3 protein: CASSQRDRPYNEQFF
CDR3 DNA: TGTGCCAGCAGCCAAAGGGACAGACCATACAATGAGCAGTTCTTC

V gene: TRBV7-9
J gene: TRBJ1-1
D gene: -
clone size: -
CDR3 protein: CASSLEVTENTEAFF
CDR3 DNA: TGTGCCAGCAGCTTAGAGGTAACAGAGAACACTGAAGCTTTCTTT

V gene: TRBV2
J gene: TRBJ2-5
D gene: -
clone size: -
CDR3 protein: CATSSGRMQETQYF
CDR3 DNA: TGTGCCACCAGCAGTGGCAGGATGCAAGAGACCCAGTACTTC

V gene: TRBV5-4
J gene: TRBJ2-5
D gene: -
clone size: -
CDR3 protein: CASNCTRETQYF
CDR3 DNA: TGTGCCAGCAACTGTACTAGGGAGACCCAGTACTTC

V gene: TRBV12-3/TRBV12-4
J gene: TRBJ1-6
D gene: -
clone size: -
CDR3 protein: CASSLTIGANSPLHF
CDR3 DNA: TGTGCCAGCAGTTTAACTATAGGGGCGAATTCACCCCTCCACTTT

V gene: TRBV29-1
J gene: TRBJ2-1
D gene: TRBD2
clone size: -
CDR3 protein: CRGGWGDEQFF
CDR3 DNA: TGCAGGGGAGGGTGGGGGGATGAGCAGTTCTTC

V gene: TRBV7-7
J gene: TRBJ2-5
D gene: TRBD2
clone size: -
CDR3 protein: CASSLGAGLDTGEF
CDR3 DNA: TGTGCTAGCAGCTTAGGAGCGGGGCTGGACACCGGGGAGTTC

V gene: TRBV5-5
J gene: TRBJ2-3
D gene: -
clone size: -
CDR3 protein: CASSRAGEGTDTQYF
CDR3 DNA: TGCGCCAGCAGCCGGGCAGGGGAGGGAACAGATACGCAGTATTTT

V gene: TRBV6-1
J gene: TRBJ2-7
D gene: TRBD1
clone size: -
CDR3 protein: CASRLGQGAYEQYF
CDR3 DNA: TGTGCCAGCAGGCTGGGACAGGGGGCCTACGAGCAGTACTTC